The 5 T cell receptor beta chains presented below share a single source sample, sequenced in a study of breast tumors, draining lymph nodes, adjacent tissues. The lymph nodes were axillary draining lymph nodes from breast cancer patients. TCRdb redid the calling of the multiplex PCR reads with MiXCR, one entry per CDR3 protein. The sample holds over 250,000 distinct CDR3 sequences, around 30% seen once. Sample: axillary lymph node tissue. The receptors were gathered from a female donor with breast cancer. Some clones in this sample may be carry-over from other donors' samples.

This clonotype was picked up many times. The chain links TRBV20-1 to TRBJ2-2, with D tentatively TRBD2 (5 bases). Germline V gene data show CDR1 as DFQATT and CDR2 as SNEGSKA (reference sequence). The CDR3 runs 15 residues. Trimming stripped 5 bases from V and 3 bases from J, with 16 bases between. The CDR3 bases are TGCAGTGCTTCCGCCAGGCGGGCGGACACCGGGGAGCTGTTTTTT. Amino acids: CSASARRADTGELFF.

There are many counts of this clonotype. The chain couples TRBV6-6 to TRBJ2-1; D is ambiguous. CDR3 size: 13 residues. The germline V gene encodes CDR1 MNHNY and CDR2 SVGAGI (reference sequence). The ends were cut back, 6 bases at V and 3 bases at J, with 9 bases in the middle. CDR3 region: CASSDLFYNEQFF. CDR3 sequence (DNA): TGTGCCAGCAGCGACTTGTTCTACAATGAGCAGTTCTTC.

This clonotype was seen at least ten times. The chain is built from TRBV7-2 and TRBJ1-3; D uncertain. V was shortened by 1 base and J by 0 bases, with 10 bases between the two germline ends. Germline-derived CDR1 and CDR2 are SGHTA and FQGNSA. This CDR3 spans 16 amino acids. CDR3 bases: TGTGCCAGCAGCTTAGAACCTGGAAACTCTGGAAACACCATATATTTT. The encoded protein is CASSLEPGNSGNTIYF.

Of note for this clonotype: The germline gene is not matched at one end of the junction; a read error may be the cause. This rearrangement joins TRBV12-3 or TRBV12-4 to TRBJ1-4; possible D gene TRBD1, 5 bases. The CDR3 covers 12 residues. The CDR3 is CASRRSGANVIF. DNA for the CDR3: TGTGCCAGCCGAAGGTCTGGGGCCAACGTCATTTTT.

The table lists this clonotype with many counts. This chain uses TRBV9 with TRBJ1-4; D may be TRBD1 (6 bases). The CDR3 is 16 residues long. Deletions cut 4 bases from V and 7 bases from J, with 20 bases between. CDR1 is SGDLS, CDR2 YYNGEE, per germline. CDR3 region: CASSTMSGGGGEKLFF. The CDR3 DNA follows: TGTGCCAGCAGCACCATGTCGGGGGGCGGGGGTGAAAAACTGTTTTTT.